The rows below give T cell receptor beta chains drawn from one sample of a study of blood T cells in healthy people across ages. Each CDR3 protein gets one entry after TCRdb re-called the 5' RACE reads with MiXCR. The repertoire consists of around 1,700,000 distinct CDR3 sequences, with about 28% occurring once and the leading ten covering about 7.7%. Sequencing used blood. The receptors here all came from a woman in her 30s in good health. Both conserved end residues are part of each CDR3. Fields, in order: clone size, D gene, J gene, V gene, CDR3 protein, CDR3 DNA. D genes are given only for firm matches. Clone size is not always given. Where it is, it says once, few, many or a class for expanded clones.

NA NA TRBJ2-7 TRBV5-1 CASSNLGRRVAYYEQYF TGCGCCAGCAGCAATCTCGGTAGGAGGGTTGCCTACTACGAGCAGTACTTC
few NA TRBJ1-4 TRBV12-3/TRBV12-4 CASSSARVPNEKLFF TGTGCCAGCAGTTCAGCCCGTGTGCCTAATGAAAAACTGTTTTTT
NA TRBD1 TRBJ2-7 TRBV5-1 CASSTRDREGYEQYF TGCGCCAGCAGCACCCGGGACAGGGAAGGCTACGAGCAGTACTTC
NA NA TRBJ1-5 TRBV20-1 CSARNRDQPQHF TGCAGTGCTAGAAACAGGGACCAGCCCCAGCATTTT
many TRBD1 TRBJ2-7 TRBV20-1 CSATGQAYEQYF TGCAGTGCTACCGGACAGGCCTACGAGCAGTACTTC
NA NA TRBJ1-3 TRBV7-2 CVSSLDSGNTIYF TGTGTCAGCAGCCTGGATTCCGGAAACACCATATATTTT
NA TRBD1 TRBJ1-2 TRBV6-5 CASSYSTGSGGYTF TGTGCCAGCAGTTACTCGACAGGGAGTGGTGGCTACACCTTC
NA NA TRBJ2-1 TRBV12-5 CASATDGWGEQFF TGTGCTAGTGCCACAGACGGGTGGGGCGAGCAGTTCTTC
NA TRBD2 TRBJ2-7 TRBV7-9 CASTRGGGDEQYF TGTGCCAGCACCCGGGGGGGAGGGGACGAGCAGTACTTC
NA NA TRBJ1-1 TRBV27 CASSTVPAAEAFF TGTGCCAGTTCGACAGTACCTGCGGCTGAAGCTTTCTTT
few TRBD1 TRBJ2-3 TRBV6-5 CASSWSRDSLRDTQYF TGTGCCAGCAGTTGGAGCCGGGACAGCCTTAGGGATACGCAGTATTTT
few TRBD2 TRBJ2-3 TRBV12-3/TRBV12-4 CASSLVPAGPSTDTQYF TGTGCCAGCAGTTTGGTCCCAGCGGGGCCTAGCACAGATACGCAGTATTTT
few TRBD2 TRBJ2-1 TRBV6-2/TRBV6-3 CASSQRPVAGSFNEQFF TGTGCCAGCAGCCAACGACCTGTAGCGGGAAGTTTCAATGAGCAGTTCTTC